This T cell receptor beta chain was observed in a study of cytomegalovirus exposure and HLA in healthy donors (dated by TCRdb to about 2017). Context from the whole study: In an earlier analysis of several hundred of the donors, 250 to 300 Gb of sequence data and 100 million or so unique TCR beta sequences from about 179 million T cells were reported. An early release covering more than 500 HLA-typed donors comprised 250 to 350 gigabases of sequencing data and tens of millions of unique TCR sequences. Of the roughly 400 genotyped donors, 65% to 90% fell in the genetic ancestry cluster associated with self-reported Caucasian donors. The aim of the study was to test whether cataloging public T cell receptors could identify signatures of past pathogen exposure. The study used immunosequencing to profile the T cell repertoires of several hundred subjects and linked those repertoires to cytomegalovirus serostatus. In addition to the first cohort of roughly 670 subjects, a separate validation cohort of approximately 120 different subjects was used. To predict cytomegalovirus infection status, the study combined high-throughput TCR immunosequencing, statistical association of individual TCRs with disease status, and machine learning. A later analysis re-analyzed previously published TCR beta repertoires from 666 donors and added high-resolution HLA genotyping to study TCR occurrence patterns. The later analysis used no new phenotypic data to find candidate immune exposures, relying instead on TCR beta sequences and their occurrence across donors. In an earlier analysis of 587 of the donors, high-throughput TCR beta sequencing was used to judge whether each TCR beta V gene segment behaved as functional or pseudogenic. Donor age, sex, ethnicity and CMV serostatus were collected together with the repertoire data. A later genetic analysis took genome-wide SNP genotypes for about 65% of the 666 donors and used that subset as a discovery cohort. Every repertoire in the discovery cohort had been generated on one and the same sequencing platform. Both class I and class II loci were covered by HLA typing, at four-digit resolution. Typing coverage differed by locus: A, B, C, DRB1 and DQB1 were typed in roughly 629-630 donors, DQA1 in 500 to 550, DPA1 in 600 to 610, and DPB1 in approximately 450. A handful of DR-DQ haplotypes were treated as single units for association and clustering because of strong linkage in the cohort. Among some 400 genotyped donors of the cohort, an average of roughly 230,000 unique TCR beta nucleotide sequences was sequenced per donor, of which about 18% were non-productive. General findings and caveats noted by the study authors: Most TCR sequences were observed very rarely across donors, whereas some public TCRs were present in many individuals. Roughly uniform sequencing depth across donors was assumed in presence/absence analyses, although this assumption may not hold. In vitro tests confirmed that a few of the cytomegalovirus-associated TCR beta chains recognize cytomegalovirus antigens. In an earlier analysis of about 540 of the donors, most TCR beta V segments were observed in productive rearrangements about 87% or about 30% of the time, broadly matching IMGT annotations. In a later analysis, the rate of TCR association differed among HLA loci, with DRB1 alleles having the most associated TCRs and HLA-C alleles having the fewest. Most CMV-associated TCR beta chains appeared to be HLA-restricted in a later analysis, and the HLA associations seemed to be driven largely by CMV exposure. V-gene and J-gene trimming of TCR beta chains was associated with a missense DCLRE1C variant in a later genetic analysis, and the association was replicated in an independent cohort. A group of highly shared sequence variants was considered likely to be a technical artifact of the sequencing pipeline. Linkage disequilibrium might explain the correlated functional status among segregating V segments, but an unknown experimental factor could not be ruled out. Because counts were too low, roughly 18 rarely observed V segments, including chromosome 9 orphons, were left out of the earlier analysis of about 620 of the donors. In a later analysis, several top co-occurrence clusters were reported to appear linked to parvovirus B19, influenza, CMV and Epstein-Barr virus. Because the 87-base-pair reads could not distinguish some IMGT-functional V segments, including TRBV6-2 and TRBV6-3, those segments were excluded. In this cohort, only TCR beta chains were sequenced, and detectable features were limited by the absence of alpha or paired-chain data. In a later analysis, HLA-associated TCR beta chains showed more clonal expansion and lower generation probabilities than non-associated chains that were equally common. The classifier was reported to diagnose cytomegalovirus status with high specificity and sensitivity in both the original cohort and the validation cohort. In a later genetic analysis, fewer N-insertions in productive TCRs were reported among donors in an Asian-associated ancestry cluster than the approximately 670-donor mean. The authors suggested that the approach could potentially be extended to other disease states and immunological phenotypes. Immune exposure information for the cohort was limited to CMV serostatus. When HLA alleles, especially DR and DQ, strongly co-occurred, attributing TCR associations to individual alleles was difficult. Because HLA typing was unavailable for some donors at each locus, only the typed subset was used in association tests. A further reported finding was that TCR beta sequences accurately predicted the HLA-A and HLA-B alleles for most subjects in the first cohort. At a false discovery rate of 0.05, a later analysis linked some 18,000 TCR beta sequences to specific HLA alleles. The study listed 164 TCR beta chains as associated with cytomegalovirus.

Library preparation used the immunoSEQ multiplex PCR assay. The multiplex PCR relied on a mix of 60 forward primers for TCR Vbeta segments and 13 reverse primers for TCR Jbeta segments. Amplification of the CDR3 region of rearranged TCR beta genes was performed with a multiplex PCR assay on genomic DNA. The Illumina HiSeq System was used to sequence the amplified TCR beta libraries as 87-base-pair reads. Per the original workflow: Across the roughly 640 repertoires, a later analysis counted about 81 million unique TCR beta chains, around 10 million of which were shared by at least two donors. To remove PCR and sequencing errors, raw reads were error-corrected and collapsed into unique sequences using a nearest-neighbor algorithm that merged closely related sequences. Alignment of CDR3 sequences to IMGT reference sequences was used to assign V, D and J gene segments. For a sequence to be retained, a match of at least six nucleotides was required to both a V gene segment and a J gene segment. A rearrangement was called productive if the CDR3 had no stop codons and remained in frame with V and J, and every other rearrangement was called non-productive. Following IMGT convention, CDR3 was defined as the stretch from the second conserved V-encoded cysteine up to the conserved J-encoded phenylalanine. The earlier analysis of 450 to 750 of the donors excluded any sequence lacking an unambiguous match to a single V gene segment. In an earlier analysis of a few hundred of the donors, a V segment was called functional when productive rearrangements were above 56.7%, and segregating when the standard deviation between donors exceeded 5%. A statistical classification framework was developed to diagnose cytomegalovirus status using the catalog of TCR beta chain sequences. In a later analysis, TCR nucleotide sequences were compared against IMGT/GENE-DB human TR gene sequences so that V and J genes could be assigned. A later analysis assigned CDR3 sequences and most-parsimonious VDJ recombination scenarios with the TCRdist pipeline. In a later analysis, each TCR beta chain was defined by its CDR3 amino acid sequence together with its V-gene family, and reads lacking a unique V-gene family were excluded. As a way to deal with suspected cross-contamination and a sequencing artifact, a later analysis dropped 640 or so nucleotide sequences that were highly shared and had low generation probability. In a later analysis, a clonal expansion index was calculated for each public chain from normalized within-repertoire ranks of inferred template counts. A later analysis computed generation probabilities with a VDJ recombination model fitted to out-of-frame rearrangements, and checked the results against IGoR. In a later analysis, TCR-TCR, TCR-HLA and TCR-CMV co-occurrence was scored with hypergeometric tests, and a repertoire-size bias correction was applied to TCR pairs. In a later analysis, false discovery rates were estimated by permuting HLA or CMV assignments 20 times. In a later analysis, co-occurring TCRs were grouped with DBSCAN, and TCRdist sequence similarity was added when clustering was performed within HLA-allele-positive subsets. Repertoires with fewer than 30,000 or more than 120,000 public chains, plus five repertoires with anomalous nucleotide sharing, were excluded from co-occurrence clustering. This immuneACCESS table, as held by TCRdb, lists in-frame sequences with V and J called but not all clones. Of the missing ones, under half trace to an unresolved V gene in checked studies; the others have no known cause. V and J calls and clone size are copied from that table; D and trimming were computed from the DNA. In all, the sample holds 130,000 or so clones, and approximately 84% of those were seen once. Jointly, the top ten make up 1.9% of the sample.

Notes on this clone: Its antigen has not been determined. No qualities accompany the bases; no much larger clone lies one base away.

The cohort comprised around 690 healthy bone marrow donors. Cohort members were all nominally healthy when sampled, although unrecorded immune exposures were likely present. The donor was CMV seronegative and belonged to the group of 352 seronegative cohort members. A peripheral blood sample was provided by each donor, and peripheral blood mononuclear cells were used for TCR beta sequencing. Genomic DNA extraction from the blood cell samples was performed with the Qiagen DNeasy Blood Extraction Kit. CDR1 SGHRS and CDR2 YFSETQ were looked up in the germline V gene. The germline V end is reduced by 4 bases and the J end by 10 bases; junction bases left unmatched: 16. The CDR3 numbers 17 residues from cysteine through phenylalanine. Kept here is only the CDR3 DNA, which spans 51 bases and is read in frame from base 1.

This chain joins TRBV5-1 to TRBJ2-3; 12 bases in between match TRBD2. The sequenced sample consisted of PBMCs. This receptor was identified in a woman in her forties in good health and CMV-seronegative. CDR3 reads: CASSPRLAGEMGNAQYF. The DNA sequence reads TGCGCCAGCAGCCCAAGACTAGCGGGAGAAATGGGTAATGCGCAGTATTTT.